This T cell receptor beta chain was captured in a study of T cell responses to AZD1222 COVID-19 vaccine. The wider study: Second-dose intervals near 4 or 12 weeks were combined.

CDR3 length equals 14 residues. Trimming pared 5 bases from V and 5 bases from J, leaving 15 bases between. The germline V gene encodes CDR1 LNHDA and CDR2 SQIVND (reference sequence). Generated by immunoSEQ multiplex PCR, the TCRdb table keeps only in-frame clones and is missing some. The table shows fewer than 150,000 clones, with 88% occurring only once. This clone came up a few times. The sample in question was peripheral blood, obtained on day 0 of AZD1222 vaccination. V is TRBV19 and J is TRBJ1-2; D may be TRBD1 (6 bases). The sequence was obtained from an adult in good health. This chain's CDR3 is CASSPTGNAYGYTF. The CDR3 nucleotides are TGTGCCAGTAGTCCTACAGGGAACGCTTATGGCTACACCTTC.